This T cell receptor beta chain was sequenced in a study of Tregs in tolerant kidney transplant recipients. General study results and limits: The small number of patients limits these findings pending further validation.

Only in-frame clones appear in the TCRdb table, and some are missing; sequencing was by immunoSEQ multiplex PCR. The sample records under 50,000 clones, about 90% being singletons. Before regulatory T cell sorting, thawed PBMCs rested overnight at 37°C in 200 IU/ml IL-2. The CDR3 is 14 residues long. The V gene's germline CDR1 is KGHSH and CDR2 LQKENI. V was cut by 2 bases and J by 0 bases, with 5 bases left in between. A note on this clone: Antigen unknown.

Sequenced sample: Tregs from blood. The rearrangement links TRBV18 to TRBJ1-3; D call uncertain. The receptor was derived from a human donor in good health. CDR3 sequence (DNA): TGTGCCAGCTCACCATCCGGCTCTGGAAACACCATATATTTT. This gives the protein CASSPSGSGNTIYF.